Listed below are T cell receptor beta chains from one sample, sequenced in a study of cytomegalovirus exposure and HLA in healthy donors. Using immunoSEQ multiplex PCR, the repertoire was profiled, and TCRdb retains in-frame clones only, with some absent. This sample has 200,000 to 250,000 clones; over 75% occur once, and the top ten carry over 1%. Sequencing was performed on PBMCs. These receptors originate from a human donor in good health. The CDR3 runs from the conserved cysteine through the conserved F or W. D genes are given only for firm matches. Some rows mark clone size as missing; the rest say once, few, many or name a class of expanded clone.

>-|TRBV6-1|TRBJ2-7|14|-
TGTGCCAGCGGCGGCAGGGGTGATACCTACGAGCAGTACTTC
CASGGRGDTYEQYF
>-|TRBV5-5|TRBJ2-2|19|TRBD2
TGTGCCAGCAGCGTACTCGGGACTAGCGGTTGGACCGGGCAAGGGGAGCTGTTTTTT
CASSVLGTSGWTGQGELFF
>-|TRBV9|TRBJ2-3|13|-
TGTGCCAGCAGCGCGCAGGGAACAGATACGCAGTATTTT
CASSAQGTDTQYF
>-|TRBV7-8|TRBJ2-7|16|TRBD2
TGTGCCAGCAGCCGACGAGCGGGGGCCAAAACCTACGAGCAGTACTTC
CASSRRAGAKTYEQYF
>-|TRBV6-1|TRBJ1-5|15|-
TGTGCCAGCAGTGACGGGACTCAGCTCAATCAGCCCCAGCATTTT
CASSDGTQLNQPQHF
>-|TRBV5-1|TRBJ2-7|15|-
TGCGCCAGCAGCTTAGTTCAGGGTCCCTCTGGCGAGCAGTACTTC
CASSLVQGPSGEQYF
>-|TRBV28|TRBJ2-5|11|-
TGTGCCAGCACTTATAGGGGGACCCAGTACTTC
CASTYRGTQYF
>-|TRBV10-3|TRBJ2-6|17|-
TGTGCCATCAGTGACGACAGAACAAGCTCTGGGGCCAACGTCCTGACTTTC
CAISDDRTSSGANVLTF
>-|TRBV13|TRBJ2-1|13|-
TGTGCCAGCAGCTGGGAACAGGAGCATGAGCAGTTCTTC
CASSWEQEHEQFF
>-|TRBV7-9|TRBJ2-7|16|TRBD2
TGTTCCAGCAGCCAATACCAGACTAGCGGGACAAGGGAGCAGTACTTC
CSSSQYQTSGTREQYF
>once|TRBV25-1|TRBJ2-2|18|TRBD2
TGTGCCAGCAGTGAATATTTCTTGGCTAGCGGGAACACCGGGGAGCTGTTTTTT
CASSEYFLASGNTGELFF
>-|TRBV30|TRBJ2-2|15|TRBD2
TGTGCCTGGAGTGTTAGCGGGGGGAACACCGGGGAGCTGTTTTTT
CAWSVSGGNTGELFF
>-|TRBV11-2|TRBJ2-7|15|TRBD1
TGTGCCAGCAGCTTAGGGGACAGGGCAACCTACGAGCAGTACTTC
CASSLGDRATYEQYF
>-|TRBV29-1|TRBJ2-1|17|TRBD2
TGCAGCGTTCCACTCACGACTAGCGGGAGTTTCTACAATGAGCAGTTCTTC
CSVPLTTSGSFYNEQFF
>-|TRBV18|TRBJ2-7|13|-
TGTGCCAGCTCACCACCGAACCAGGCACCGGAGGGTTTC
CASSPPNQAPEGF
>-|TRBV7-9|TRBJ1-2|14|TRBD1
TGTGCCAGCAGCTCCATGGACAGGAAGGGAGGCTACACCTTC
CASSSMDRKGGYTF
>-|TRBV25-1|TRBJ1-1|15|TRBD1
TGTGCCAGCACTATGTTCAGGGGGCAGAAAACTGAAGCTTTCTTT
CASTMFRGQKTEAFF
>-|TRBV19|TRBJ2-1|14|-
TGTGCCAGTAGTATCTATGCGGGGACCAATGAGCAGTTCTTC
CASSIYAGTNEQFF
>few|TRBV7-9|TRBJ1-4|14|TRBD1
TGTGCCAGCAGCTTAGGACAGGGTAGAGAAAAACTGTTTTTT
CASSLGQGREKLFF
>-|TRBV7-2|TRBJ2-3|17|TRBD2
TGTGCCAGCAGCTCAGGGCTAGCGGGAGGGCCGGAGGATACGCAGTATTTT
CASSSGLAGGPEDTQYF
>-|TRBV4-2|TRBJ2-2|16|-
TGTGCCAGCGAGCCGGGAGCGGTCGCGAACACCGGGGAGCTGTTTTTT
CASEPGAVANTGELFF
>-|TRBV19|TRBJ2-7|14|-
TGTGCCAGTAGTATTGGGGGGAGCTCCTACGAGCAGTACTTC
CASSIGGSSYEQYF
>-|TRBV30|TRBJ2-1|13|-
TGTGCCTGGAGGGGGGCCGGGGTGAATGAGCAGTTCTTC
CAWRGAGVNEQFF
>-|TRBV7-6|TRBJ2-7|13|-
TGTGCCAGCAGCGAGGGAAGCTCCTACGAGCAGTACTTC
CASSEGSSYEQYF
>-|TRBV6-6|TRBJ2-3|14|-
TGTGCCAGCACCCGAGCGACAGGAGGCGGTACGCAGTATTTT
CASTRATGGGTQYF
>few|TRBV27|TRBJ2-7|14|-
TGTGCCAGCAGTTTAAACAGGGCCGGGGGGGAGCAGTACTTC
CASSLNRAGGEQYF
>-|TRBV7-2|TRBJ1-2|14|TRBD1
TGTGCCAGCAGTACACAGGGGATTAACTATGGCTACACCTTC
CASSTQGINYGYTF
>-|TRBV27|TRBJ2-2|14|-
TGTGCCAGCAGTTCCGAGACTTTCACCGGGGAGCTGTTTTTT
CASSSETFTGELFF
>-|TRBV29-1|TRBJ1-2|12|-
TGCAGCGTTGTAACAGGGAACTATGGCTACACCTTC
CSVVTGNYGYTF
>-|TRBV25-1|TRBJ1-2|15|TRBD1
TGTGCCAGCAGTCGTGGACAGGGGGCTGGCTATGGCTACACCTTC
CASSRGQGAGYGYTF
>-|TRBV19|TRBJ1-2|14|TRBD1
TGTGCCAGTAGTCGAGGGACAGAATATTATGGCTACACCTTC
CASSRGTEYYGYTF
>-|TRBV5-8|TRBJ2-7|14|-
TGTGCCAGCAGCGTAGGGCAGGGAGGCTACGAGCAGTACTTC
CASSVGQGGYEQYF
>few|TRBV6-1|TRBJ2-7|11|-
TGTGCCAGCAGCGTCAGGTCCGAGCAGTACTTC
CASSVRSEQYF
>-|TRBV6-1|TRBJ2-6|15|TRBD1
TGTGCCAGCCGGACAGGGACCTCTGGGGCCAACGTCCTGACTTTC
CASRTGTSGANVLTF
>-|TRBV18|TRBJ2-3|14|-
TGTGCCAGCTCACCACAGCGGAGGCGTGATACGCAGTATTTT
CASSPQRRRDTQYF
>-|TRBV7-2|TRBJ2-1|14|TRBD2
TGTGCCAGCAGCACCCGGACTAGTCTGGGTGAGCAGTTCTTC
CASSTRTSLGEQFF
>few|TRBV28|TRBJ1-2|16|TRBD1
TGTGCCAGCAGTTTAAGCTTTCAGGGGGCTAACTATGGCTACACCTTC
CASSLSFQGANYGYTF
>-|TRBV10-3|TRBJ2-7|14|TRBD1
TGTGCCATCAGTGGGACAGGGGGCTTCTACGAGCAGTACTTC
CAISGTGGFYEQYF
>-|TRBV18|TRBJ2-7|13|-
TGTGCCAGCTCACCTCCGGGGAACTACGAGCAGTACTTC
CASSPPGNYEQYF
>-|TRBV6-1|TRBJ1-1|13|-
TGTGCCACCACGACCGGGGGGGGCGGTTCGTCTTTCTTT
CATTTGGGGSSFF
>-|TRBV11-2|TRBJ2-1|13|-
TGTGCCAGCAGCTTAGTTTTTAGGGGCGAGCAGTTCTTC
CASSLVFRGEQFF
>-|TRBV19|TRBJ2-1|17|TRBD2
TGTGCCAGTAGTATGTTGTCTAGCGGGAGAGCAAGGAATGAGCAGTTCTTC
CASSMLSSGRARNEQFF
>-|TRBV5-4|TRBJ2-3|16|TRBD1
TGTGCCAGCAGCAACAATCCTCCGACAGGGAATCAGCCCCAGTATTTT
CASSNNPPTGNQPQYF
>once|TRBV6-5|TRBJ2-5|11|-
TGTGCCAGCAGTTATTCTGAGACCCAGTACTTC
CASSYSETQYF
>-|TRBV2|TRBJ1-2|15|-
TGTGCCAGCAGTGAAAGATTCCAGGTCTTGGATGGCTACACCTTC
CASSERFQVLDGYTF
>few|TRBV10-1|TRBJ2-5|14|TRBD1
TGCGCCAGGGGCCCCGACAGGGGGCAAGAGACCCAGTACTTC
CARGPDRGQETQYF
>-|TRBV7-6|TRBJ2-7|14|-
TGTGCCAGCAGCTCGCCGGGGAGTAGCAACGAGCAGTACTTC
CASSSPGSSNEQYF
>-|TRBV7-2|TRBJ2-1|15|TRBD2
TGTGCCAGCAGCAATGCGGGAGTCTCCTACAATGAGCAGTTCTTC
CASSNAGVSYNEQFF
>-|TRBV19|TRBJ1-5|17|TRBD1
TGTGCCAGTAGTACCCGGGACAGGGTCCTTAGCAATCAGCCCCAGCATTTT
CASSTRDRVLSNQPQHF
>-|TRBV5-8|TRBJ2-5|17|-
TGTGCCAGCAGCTTGAGTCCCTTTTCGAGGGTCCAAGAGACCCAGTACTTC
CASSLSPFSRVQETQYF
>-|TRBV4-2|TRBJ2-7|15|-
TGTGCCAGCAGCCAGAGTAGCGGGCAGGGGTACGAGCAGTACTTC
CASSQSSGQGYEQYF
>-|TRBV7-2|TRBJ2-5|12|-
TGTGCCAGCAGCTTCGGCCAAGAGACCCAGTACTTC
CASSFGQETQYF
>-|TRBV15|TRBJ2-7|16|TRBD1
TGTGCCACCAGCAGAGATGGAGGACAGGGGGAATACGAGCAGTACTTC
CATSRDGGQGEYEQYF
>-|TRBV7-7|TRBJ2-1|14|-
TGTGCTAGCAGCTCCGGGACTTCCTACAATGAGCAGTTCTTC
CASSSGTSYNEQFF
>-|TRBV19|TRBJ2-7|15|TRBD1
TGTGCCAGTACCCCGGGAGACAGGGGTCCCTACGAGCAGTACTTC
CASTPGDRGPYEQYF
>once|TRBV7-9|TRBJ2-1|15|-
TGTTCCAGCAGCTTACAGGAGTCTAGCGAGCATGAGCAGTTCTTC
CSSSLQESSEHEQFF
>-|TRBV4-1|TRBJ2-7|15|TRBD1
TGCGCCAGCAGCCCGTCCCCCGGGACAGGCTACGAGCAGTACTTC
CASSPSPGTGYEQYF